These T cell receptor beta chains were read from a single sample in a study of cytomegalovirus exposure and HLA in healthy donors. Sequencing was performed with immunoSEQ multiplex PCR; in TCRdb, only in-frame clones are kept and a portion is missing. The sample consists of 280,000 or so clones, over 75% of them appearing once. Source material: PBMCs. The receptors come from a woman aged 18-29 years in good health and CMV-seronegative. CDR3s include the opening cysteine and the closing phenylalanine or tryptophan. The order of the fields is D gene, J gene, clone size, V gene, CDR3 protein, CDR3 DNA. A D gene is named only where the DNA matches it firmly. Size is stated for part of the rows, as once, few or many counts, or as a class when the clone is expanded.

TRBD2,TRBJ2-1,few,TRBV11-1,CASSLLTSVGEQFF,TGTGCCAGCAGCTTGCTGACTAGCGTTGGGGAGCAGTTCTTC
-,TRBJ1-1,-,TRBV30,CAWSVGGEAFF,TGTGCCTGGAGTGTAGGAGGTGAAGCTTTCTTT
-,TRBJ2-7,once,TRBV28,CASRRESSYEQYF,TGTGCCAGCAGACGGGAGTCGTCCTACGAGCAGTACTTC
TRBD1,TRBJ1-6,once,TRBV7-9,CASSSPLRDRVYNSPLHF,TGTGCCAGCAGCTCCCCGCTCCGGGACAGGGTTTATAATTCACCCCTCCACTTT
-,TRBJ2-1,-,TRBV10-3,CAISSGFDEQFF,TGTGCCATCAGTTCGGGGTTCGATGAGCAGTTCTTC
TRBD2,TRBJ2-1,-,TRBV19,CASSTSGRTYNEQFF,TGTGCCAGTAGTACCAGCGGGAGAACCTACAATGAGCAGTTCTTC
TRBD2,TRBJ2-2,-,TRBV27,CASSPAGGLVMFF,TGTGCCAGCAGTCCTGCGGGAGGGCTTGTGATGTTTTTT
-,TRBJ2-3,-,TRBV18,CASSPGAGTDTQYF,TGTGCCAGCTCACCAGGGGCTGGCACAGATACGCAGTATTTT
TRBD1,TRBJ1-1,few,TRBV11-2,CASSSGTGRTEAFF,TGTGCCAGCAGCTCCGGGACAGGGCGGACTGAAGCTTTCTTT
-,TRBJ1-1,-,TRBV19,CASNREVNTEAFF,TGTGCCTCTAACAGGGAAGTGAACACTGAAGCTTTCTTT
-,TRBJ2-1,-,TRBV28,CASSLFYGNEQFF,TGTGCCAGCAGTTTATTCTATGGCAATGAGCAGTTCTTC
-,TRBJ2-6,-,TRBV15,CATGGGLSGANVLTF,TGTGCCACCGGGGGGGGCCTCTCTGGGGCCAACGTCCTGACTTTC
-,TRBJ2-7,-,TRBV29-1,CSAQSMGTSYYEQYF,TGCAGCGCTCAAAGCATGGGGACAAGCTATTACGAGCAGTACTTC
TRBD2,TRBJ2-1,-,TRBV9,CASSGGLVSYNEQFF,TGTGCCAGCAGCGGGGGACTAGTTTCCTACAATGAGCAGTTCTTC
-,TRBJ2-1,-,TRBV6-6,CASRSRGSSYNEQFF,TGTGCCAGCAGGTCTCGCGGGTCCTCCTACAATGAGCAGTTCTTC
TRBD2,TRBJ2-1,-,TRBV7-6,CASSSWTVSGSHNEQFF,TGTGCCAGCAGCTCCTGGACGGTTAGCGGGAGCCACAATGAGCAGTTCTTC
-,TRBJ2-3,-,TRBV5-1,CASSLRGSPDTQYF,TGCGCCAGCAGCTTGCGCGGGTCCCCAGATACGCAGTATTTT
TRBD2,TRBJ2-1,-,TRBV19,CASSVGLAGASNEQFF,TGTGCCAGTAGTGTTGGACTAGCGGGAGCAAGCAATGAGCAGTTCTTC
TRBD1,TRBJ2-7,-,TRBV9,CASSATGAAYEQYF,TGTGCCAGCAGCGCGACAGGGGCCGCCTACGAGCAGTACTTC
-,TRBJ1-5,-,TRBV4-1,CASSQVSGNQPQHF,TGCGCCAGCAGCCAAGTCTCGGGCAATCAGCCCCAGCATTTT
-,TRBJ2-5,once,TRBV13,CASSLDLFWVGVSYQETQYF,TGTGCCAGCAGCTTAGATCTCTTCTGGGTAGGGGTTTCGTACCAAGAGACCCAGTACTTC
-,TRBJ1-2,-,TRBV4-1,CASSQDRMVGAWGYTF,TGCGCCAGCAGCCAAGATAGGATGGTGGGGGCGTGGGGCTACACCTTC
-,TRBJ1-5,-,TRBV6-5,CASRAGVYSNQPQHF,TGTGCCAGCAGGGCAGGGGTCTATAGCAATCAGCCCCAGCATTTT
-,TRBJ2-1,-,TRBV29-1,CSVSTGGIGGNEQFF,TGCAGCGTGTCCACCGGTGGGATAGGAGGCAATGAGCAGTTCTTC
-,TRBJ2-3,-,TRBV4-2,CASSQDTTTDTQYF,TGTGCCAGCAGCCAAGATACTACCACAGATACGCAGTATTTT
-,TRBJ1-3,-,TRBV5-1,CASSLTRQGGSSGNTIYF,TGCGCCAGCAGCTTGACAAGGCAGGGAGGTTCCTCTGGAAACACCATATATTTT
-,TRBJ2-1,-,TRBV27,CASSQTDRYNEQFF,TGTGCCAGCAGTCAGACCGACAGATACAATGAGCAGTTCTTC
-,TRBJ1-5,-,TRBV19,CASSLAHSNQPQHF,TGTGCCAGTAGTCTGGCTCATAGCAATCAGCCCCAGCATTTT
TRBD2,TRBJ2-4,-,TRBV27,CASSLLAGRAKNIQYF,TGTGCCAGCAGTCTACTAGCGGGCCGAGCCAAAAACATTCAGTACTTC
TRBD1,TRBJ1-2,-,TRBV27,CASRRYRGPDGYTF,TGTGCCAGCAGGAGATACAGGGGGCCTGATGGCTACACCTTC
TRBD1,TRBJ2-7,-,TRBV4-3,CASSQGTGGVDEQYF,TGCGCCAGCAGCCAAGGGACAGGGGGCGTTGACGAGCAGTACTTC
TRBD2,TRBJ2-1,once,TRBV10-1,CASSEWLADEQFF,TGCGCCAGCAGTGAATGGCTAGCGGATGAGCAGTTCTTC
-,TRBJ2-3,-,TRBV30,CAWTTDRFTDTQYF,TGTGCCTGGACCACCGACAGGTTCACAGATACGCAGTATTTT
-,TRBJ2-1,-,TRBV5-4,CASSHPPGDDNEQFF,TGTGCCAGCAGCCACCCCCCAGGGGATGACAATGAGCAGTTCTTC
TRBD1,TRBJ2-1,-,TRBV12-5,CASGLADRVWYEQFF,TGTGCTAGTGGTTTGGCGGACAGGGTTTGGTATGAGCAGTTCTTC
-,TRBJ1-1,once,TRBV2,CASPTRTRNTEAFF,TGTGCCAGCCCCACCAGGACACGGAACACTGAAGCTTTCTTT
-,TRBJ1-1,-,TRBV7-9,CASSVQQYTEAFF,TGTGCCAGCAGCGTACAGCAGTACACTGAAGCTTTCTTT
-,TRBJ2-7,-,TRBV25-1,CASTGAYEQYF,TGTGCCAGCACCGGGGCCTACGAGCAGTACTTC
TRBD1,TRBJ1-1,-,TRBV10-3,CAISETYSQGSEAFF,TGTGCCATCAGTGAGACCTATTCACAGGGGTCTGAAGCTTTCTTT
TRBD1,TRBJ1-1,-,TRBV5-4,CASSGTGFYTEAFF,TGTGCCAGCAGCGGGACAGGGTTTTACACTGAAGCTTTCTTT
-,TRBJ1-5,-,TRBV6-1,CASSGQGFRNQPQHF,TGTGCCAGCAGTGGGCAGGGGTTCCGCAATCAGCCCCAGCATTTT
TRBD1,TRBJ1-1,-,TRBV7-8,CASSFLDRVDTEAFF,TGTGCCAGCAGCTTTCTAGACAGGGTTGACACTGAAGCTTTCTTT
TRBD2,TRBJ2-4,-,TRBV29-1,CSVGREGRNIQYF,TGCAGCGTCGGGCGGGAGGGTCGAAACATTCAGTACTTC
-,TRBJ1-5,-,TRBV10-2,CASSESGFNQPQHF,TGCGCCAGCAGTGAATCAGGGTTCAATCAGCCCCAGCATTTT
-,TRBJ1-1,few,TRBV21-1,CASSIRQGSEAFF,TGTGCCAGCAGCATCCGACAGGGGTCTGAAGCTTTCTTT
-,TRBJ2-3,-,TRBV5-4,CASSLDKLMASGTSTDTQYF,TGTGCCAGCAGCTTGGATAAGTTGATGGCAAGTGGGACTAGCACAGATACGCAGTATTTT
-,TRBJ1-1,-,TRBV28,CASSQTVGQNTEAFF,TGTGCCAGCAGCCAGACGGTGGGACAGAACACTGAAGCTTTCTTT
-,TRBJ1-2,-,TRBV30,CAYRTGLYGYTF,TGTGCCTACAGGACGGGACTCTATGGCTACACCTTC
-,TRBJ2-5,-,TRBV30,CAWSPRLVGETQYF,TGTGCCTGGAGTCCCCGACTAGTGGGGGAGACCCAGTACTTC